What follows is one T cell receptor (beta chain) and its context. The antigen is unknown. This entry belongs to a study of naive and memory T cell subsets. General study findings and limits: Especially in CD8 cells, naive repertoires contained a few larger clonotypes, possibly CD45RA-re-expressing memory cells. Naive and memory repertoire findings lacked a ground truth for validation.

Germline V lookup: CDR1 MDHEN, CDR2 SYDVKM. V lost 8 bases and J lost 2, with 23 bases in between. The CDR3 has 17 residues. The beta constant-region primer was an equimolar mix of two oligonucleotides covering TRBC1 and TRBC2. The cDNA 3' end received a ligated single-stranded oligonucleotide carrying the SP2 primer and a 12-nucleotide UMI. Ligated cDNA was amplified by four rounds of PCR with nested alpha and beta constant-region primers and SP2. TCRdb processed the UMI-ligation and nested PCR reads anew with MiXCR; each CDR3 protein has one entry. The data show 120,000 to 150,000 distinct CDR3 sequences, about a sixth seen once.

The sequencing sample was made of naive CD4+ T cells from blood. This receptor was identified in a human donor in good health. The chain links TRBV28 to TRBJ2-3; possible D gene TRBD2, 5 bases. The CDR3 region is CASPPSQAATLTDTQYF. In nucleotides, the CDR3 is TGTGCCAGCCCTCCTAGCCAGGCGGCAACCCTCACAGATACGCAGTATTTT.